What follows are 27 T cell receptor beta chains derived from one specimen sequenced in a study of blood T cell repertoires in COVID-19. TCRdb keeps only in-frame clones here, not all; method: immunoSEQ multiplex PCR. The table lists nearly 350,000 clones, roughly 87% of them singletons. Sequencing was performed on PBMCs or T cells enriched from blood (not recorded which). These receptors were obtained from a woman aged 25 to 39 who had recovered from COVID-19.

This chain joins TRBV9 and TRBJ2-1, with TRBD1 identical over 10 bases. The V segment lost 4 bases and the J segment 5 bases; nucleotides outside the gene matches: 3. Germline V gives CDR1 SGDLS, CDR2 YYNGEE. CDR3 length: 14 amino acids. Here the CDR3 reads CASSPGTGDNEQFF. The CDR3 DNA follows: TGTGCCAGCAGCCCTGGGACAGGGGACAATGAGCAGTTCTTC.

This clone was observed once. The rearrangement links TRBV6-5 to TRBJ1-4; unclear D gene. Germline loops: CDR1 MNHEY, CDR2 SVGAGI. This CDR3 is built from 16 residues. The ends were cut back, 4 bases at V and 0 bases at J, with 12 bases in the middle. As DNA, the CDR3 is TGTGCCAGCAGTTTAGACCCTACAGCAACTAATGAAAAACTGTTTTTT. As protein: CASSLDPTATNEKLFF.

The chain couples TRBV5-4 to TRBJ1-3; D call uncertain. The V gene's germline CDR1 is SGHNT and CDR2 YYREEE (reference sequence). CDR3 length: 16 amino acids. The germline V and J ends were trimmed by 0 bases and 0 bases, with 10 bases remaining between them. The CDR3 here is CASSLGPQNSGNTIYF. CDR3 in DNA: TGTGCCAGCAGCTTGGGTCCGCAGAACTCTGGAAACACCATATATTTT.

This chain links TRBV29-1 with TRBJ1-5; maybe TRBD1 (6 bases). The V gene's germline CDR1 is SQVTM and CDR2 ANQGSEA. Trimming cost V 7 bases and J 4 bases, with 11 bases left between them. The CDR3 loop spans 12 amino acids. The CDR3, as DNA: TGCAGCGCTGGACAGATTAATCAGCCCCAGCATTTT. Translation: CSAGQINQPQHF.

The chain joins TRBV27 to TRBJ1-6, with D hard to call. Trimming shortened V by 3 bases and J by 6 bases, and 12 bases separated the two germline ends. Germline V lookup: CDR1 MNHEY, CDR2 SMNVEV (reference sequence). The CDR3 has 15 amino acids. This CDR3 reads CASSFGTAGNSPLHF. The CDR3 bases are TGTGCCAGCAGTTTTGGTACAGCGGGTAATTCACCCCTCCACTTT.

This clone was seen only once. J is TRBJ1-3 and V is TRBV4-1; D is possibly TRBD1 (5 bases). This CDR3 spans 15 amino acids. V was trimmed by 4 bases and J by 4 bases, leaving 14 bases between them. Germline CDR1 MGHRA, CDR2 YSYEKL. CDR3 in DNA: TGCGCCAGCAGCCCAACAGTGGGGCCGGGAAACACCATATATTTT. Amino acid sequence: CASSPTVGPGNTIYF.

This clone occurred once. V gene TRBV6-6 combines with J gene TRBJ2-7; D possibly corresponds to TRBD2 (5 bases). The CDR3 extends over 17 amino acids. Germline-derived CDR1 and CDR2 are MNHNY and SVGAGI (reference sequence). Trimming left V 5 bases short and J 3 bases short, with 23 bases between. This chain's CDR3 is CASSQRAGSSYSYEQYF. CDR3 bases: TGTGCCAGCAGTCAGAGGGCGGGTTCCTCCTACAGCTACGAGCAGTACTTC.

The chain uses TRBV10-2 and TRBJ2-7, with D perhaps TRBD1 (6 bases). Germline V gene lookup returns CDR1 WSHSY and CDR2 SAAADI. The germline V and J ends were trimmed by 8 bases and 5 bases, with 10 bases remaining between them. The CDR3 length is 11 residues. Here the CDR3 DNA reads TGCGCCAGCGAACAGGGTCACGAGCAGTACTTC. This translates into CASEQGHEQYF.

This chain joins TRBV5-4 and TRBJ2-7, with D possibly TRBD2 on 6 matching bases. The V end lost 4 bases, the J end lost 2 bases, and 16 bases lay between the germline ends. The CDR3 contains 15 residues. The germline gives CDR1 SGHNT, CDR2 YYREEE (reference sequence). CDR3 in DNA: TGTGCCAGCAGCGGAAGTGGCAGGGAGGCCTACGAGCAGTACTTC. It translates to CASSGSGREAYEQYF.

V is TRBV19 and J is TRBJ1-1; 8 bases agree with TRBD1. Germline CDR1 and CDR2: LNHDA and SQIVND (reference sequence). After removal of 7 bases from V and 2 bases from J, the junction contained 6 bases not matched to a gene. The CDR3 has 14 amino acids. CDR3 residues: CASTPGQGNTEAFF. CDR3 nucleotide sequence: TGTGCCAGTACCCCAGGACAGGGTAACACTGAAGCTTTCTTT.

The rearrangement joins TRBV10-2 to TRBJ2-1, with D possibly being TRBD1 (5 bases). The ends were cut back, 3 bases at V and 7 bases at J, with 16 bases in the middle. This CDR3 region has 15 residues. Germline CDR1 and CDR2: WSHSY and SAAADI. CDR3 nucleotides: TGCGCCAGCAGTGATGGCAGGGTCTTGGCAAATGAGCAGTTCTTC. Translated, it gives CASSDGRVLANEQFF.

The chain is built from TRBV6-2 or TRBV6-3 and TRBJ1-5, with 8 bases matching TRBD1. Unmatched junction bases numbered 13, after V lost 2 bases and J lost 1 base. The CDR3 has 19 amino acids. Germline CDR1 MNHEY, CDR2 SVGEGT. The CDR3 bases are TGTGCCAGCAGTTACGACGCCGAAAACGGACAGGGAAGCAATCAGCCCCAGCATTTT. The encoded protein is CASSYDAENGQGSNQPQHF.

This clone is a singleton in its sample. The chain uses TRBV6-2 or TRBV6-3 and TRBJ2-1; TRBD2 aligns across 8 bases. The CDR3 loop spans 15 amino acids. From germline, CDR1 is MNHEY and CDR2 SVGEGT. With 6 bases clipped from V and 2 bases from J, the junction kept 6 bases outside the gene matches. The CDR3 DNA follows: TGTGCCAGCAGCCACCTAGCGGGCGCCTACAATGAGCAGTTCTTC. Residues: CASSHLAGAYNEQFF.

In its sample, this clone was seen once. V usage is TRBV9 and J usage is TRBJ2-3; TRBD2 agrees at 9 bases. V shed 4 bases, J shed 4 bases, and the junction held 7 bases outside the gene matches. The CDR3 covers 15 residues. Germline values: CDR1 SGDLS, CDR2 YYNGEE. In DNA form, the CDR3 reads TGTGCCAGCAGCTCCGCGGGGGGGCAGGCAGATACGCAGTATTTT. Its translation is CASSSAGGQADTQYF. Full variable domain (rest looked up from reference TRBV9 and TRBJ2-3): DSGVTQTPKHLITATGQRVTLRCSPRSGDLSVYWYQQSLDQGLQFLIQYYNGEERAKGNILERFSAQQFPDLHSELNLSSLELGDSALYFCASSSAGGQADTQYFGPGTRLTVL.

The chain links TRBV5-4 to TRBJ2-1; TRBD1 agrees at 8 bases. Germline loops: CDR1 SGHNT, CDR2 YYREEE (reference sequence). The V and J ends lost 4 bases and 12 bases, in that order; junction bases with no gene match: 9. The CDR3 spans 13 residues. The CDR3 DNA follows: TGTGCCAGCAGCCGAGACAGGGGTGGGGGGCAGTTCTTC. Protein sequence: CASSRDRGGGQFF.

The CDR3 protein is CASSAPTGDGETQYF. As DNA, the CDR3 is TGTGCCAGCAGCGCACCGACAGGGGATGGAGAGACCCAGTACTTC. The genes are TRBV5-6 and TRBJ2-5; 8 bases line up with TRBD1. Trimming removed 4 bases from V and 4 bases from J; junction bases left unmatched: 9. Germline assignment: CDR1 SGHDT and CDR2 YYEEEE. The CDR3 spans 15 residues.

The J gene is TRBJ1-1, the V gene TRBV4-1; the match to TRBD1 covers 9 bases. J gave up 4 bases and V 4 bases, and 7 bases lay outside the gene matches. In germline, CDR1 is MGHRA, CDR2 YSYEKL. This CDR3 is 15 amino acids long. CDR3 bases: TGCGCCAGCAGCCCACAACAGGGGGCAGGCACTGAAGCTTTCTTT. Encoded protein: CASSPQQGAGTEAFF.

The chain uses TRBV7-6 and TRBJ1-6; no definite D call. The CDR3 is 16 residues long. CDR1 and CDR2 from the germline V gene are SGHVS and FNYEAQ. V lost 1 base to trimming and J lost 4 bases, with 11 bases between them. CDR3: CASSLVSRQYNSPLHF. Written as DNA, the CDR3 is TGTGCCAGCAGCTTAGTGAGCAGACAATATAATTCACCCCTCCACTTT.

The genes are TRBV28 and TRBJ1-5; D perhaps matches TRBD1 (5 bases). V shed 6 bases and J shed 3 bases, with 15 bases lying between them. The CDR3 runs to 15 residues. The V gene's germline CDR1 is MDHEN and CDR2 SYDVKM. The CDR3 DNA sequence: TGTGCCAGCAGAATAAGGGGCAGCTTCAATCAGCCCCAGCATTTT. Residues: CASRIRGSFNQPQHF.

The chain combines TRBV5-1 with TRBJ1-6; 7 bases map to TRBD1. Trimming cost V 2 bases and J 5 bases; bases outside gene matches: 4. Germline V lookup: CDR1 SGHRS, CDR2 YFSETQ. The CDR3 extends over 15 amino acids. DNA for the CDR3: TGCGCCAGCAGCTTCGACAGGGTAGATAATTCACCCCTCCACTTT. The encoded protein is CASSFDRVDNSPLHF.

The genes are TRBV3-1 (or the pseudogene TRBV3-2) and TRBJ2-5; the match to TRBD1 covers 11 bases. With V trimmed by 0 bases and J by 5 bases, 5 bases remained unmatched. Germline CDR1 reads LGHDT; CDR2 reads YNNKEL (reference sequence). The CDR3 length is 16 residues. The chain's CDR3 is CASSQDWGQGGETQYF. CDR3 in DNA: TGTGCCAGCAGCCAAGATTGGGGACAGGGGGGGGAGACCCAGTACTTC.

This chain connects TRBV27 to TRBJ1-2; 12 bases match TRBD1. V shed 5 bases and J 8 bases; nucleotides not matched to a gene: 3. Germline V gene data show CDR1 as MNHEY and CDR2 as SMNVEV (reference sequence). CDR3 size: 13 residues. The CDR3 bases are TGTGCCAGCAGTGTCGGGACAGGGGGCGGCTACACCTTC. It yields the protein CASSVGTGGGYTF.

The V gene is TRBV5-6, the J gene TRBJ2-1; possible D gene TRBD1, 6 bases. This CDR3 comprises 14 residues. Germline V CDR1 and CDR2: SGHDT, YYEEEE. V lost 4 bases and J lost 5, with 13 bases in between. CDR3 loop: CASSPYRADNEQFF. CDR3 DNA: TGTGCCAGCAGCCCTTACAGGGCGGACAATGAGCAGTTCTTC. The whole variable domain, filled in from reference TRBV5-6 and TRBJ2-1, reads DAGVTQSPTHLIKTRGQQVTLRCSPKSGHDTVSWYQQALGQGPQFIFQYYEEEERQRGNFPDRFSGHQFPNYSSELNVNALLLGDSALYLCASSPYRADNEQFFGPGTRLTVL.

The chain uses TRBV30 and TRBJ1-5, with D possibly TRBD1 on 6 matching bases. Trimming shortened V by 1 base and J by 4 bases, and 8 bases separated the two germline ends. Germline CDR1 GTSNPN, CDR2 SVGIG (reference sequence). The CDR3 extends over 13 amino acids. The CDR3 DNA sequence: TGTGCCTGGAGTGGGCAGGGGAATCAGCCCCAGCATTTT. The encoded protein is CAWSGQGNQPQHF.

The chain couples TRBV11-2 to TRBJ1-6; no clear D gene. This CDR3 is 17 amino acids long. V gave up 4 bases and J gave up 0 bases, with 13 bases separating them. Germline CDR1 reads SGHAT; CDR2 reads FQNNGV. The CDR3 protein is CASSSHRGVSYNSPLHF. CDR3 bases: TGTGCCAGCAGCTCCCACCGGGGTGTCTCCTATAATTCACCCCTCCACTTT.

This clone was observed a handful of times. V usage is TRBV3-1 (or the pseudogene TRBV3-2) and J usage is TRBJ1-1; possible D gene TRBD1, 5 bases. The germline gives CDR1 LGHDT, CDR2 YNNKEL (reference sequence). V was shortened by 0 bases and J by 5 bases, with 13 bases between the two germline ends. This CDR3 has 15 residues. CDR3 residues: CASSQDEAGKTEAFF. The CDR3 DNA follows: TGTGCCAGCAGCCAAGATGAGGCAGGGAAGACTGAAGCTTTCTTT.

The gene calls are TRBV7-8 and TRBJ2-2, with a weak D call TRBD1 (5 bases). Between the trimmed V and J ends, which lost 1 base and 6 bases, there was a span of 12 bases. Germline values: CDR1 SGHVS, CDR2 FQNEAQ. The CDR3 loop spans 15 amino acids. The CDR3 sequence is CASSLVQGSAGELFF. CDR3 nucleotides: TGTGCCAGCAGCTTAGTGCAGGGAAGTGCCGGGGAGCTGTTTTTT. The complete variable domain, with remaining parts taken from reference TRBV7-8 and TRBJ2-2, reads GAGVSQSPRYKVAKRGQDVALRCDPISGHVSLFWYQQALGQGPEFLTYFQNEAQLDKSGLPSDRFFAERPEGSVSTLKIQRTQQEDSAVYLCASSLVQGSAGELFFGEGSRLTVL.